These T cell receptor beta chains were read from a single sample in a study of PD-1 blockade in classical Hodgkin lymphoma. The data were produced by immunoSEQ multiplex PCR, yet TCRdb's version contains in-frame clones alone and is incomplete. The sample yields some 60,000 clones, about 88% seen once. Sequenced here: peripheral blood mononuclear cells (PBMCs), sampled at baseline. These receptors were taken from a human donor with classical Hodgkin lymphoma. The CDR3 runs from the conserved cysteine through the conserved F or W. The D gene is left open where the match is weak. Some rows mark clone size as missing; the rest say once, few, many or name a class of expanded clone.

abundance: NA
len: 17
j_gene: TRBJ1-3
d_gene: TRBD1
v_gene: TRBV5-8
CDR3nt: TGTGCCAGCAGCTTGCACAGGGGCAGGGTGGTGGGAAACACCATATATTTT
CDR3aa: CASSLHRGRVVGNTIYF

abundance: NA
len: 16
j_gene: TRBJ2-5
d_gene: TRBD2
v_gene: TRBV14
CDR3nt: TGTGCCAGCAGTCCTCCGGGACTAGCGGGAGCAGAGACCCAGTACTTC
CDR3aa: CASSPPGLAGAETQYF

abundance: NA
len: 15
j_gene: TRBJ2-3
d_gene: TRBD2
v_gene: TRBV4-1
CDR3nt: TGCGCCAGCAGCCAAAGGCGGGGGGAGATAGATACGCAGTATTTT
CDR3aa: CASSQRRGEIDTQYF

abundance: NA
len: 14
j_gene: TRBJ2-7
d_gene: NA
v_gene: TRBV4-1
CDR3nt: TGCGCCAGCAGCCGTCCGGGGGGCGCGGACGAGCAGTACTTC
CDR3aa: CASSRPGGADEQYF

abundance: NA
len: 13
j_gene: TRBJ2-1
d_gene: NA
v_gene: TRBV28
CDR3nt: TGTGCCAGCACTCCAATGGTAGTGAAGCAGCAGTTCTTC
CDR3aa: CASTPMVVKQQFF

abundance: NA
len: 11
j_gene: TRBJ1-2
d_gene: NA
v_gene: TRBV28
CDR3nt: TGTGCCAGCAGCCTTAACTATGGCTACACCTTC
CDR3aa: CASSLNYGYTF

abundance: NA
len: 15
j_gene: TRBJ2-1
d_gene: TRBD2
v_gene: TRBV5-1
CDR3nt: TGCGCCAGCAGCACGACTAGCGGGAGTCTCAATGAGCAGTTCTTC
CDR3aa: CASSTTSGSLNEQFF

abundance: NA
len: 14
j_gene: TRBJ2-3
d_gene: NA
v_gene: TRBV19
CDR3nt: TGTGCCAGTAGTATGTTGGTGAACCGAGATACGCAGTATTTT
CDR3aa: CASSMLVNRDTQYF

abundance: NA
len: 11
j_gene: TRBJ2-3
d_gene: TRBD2
v_gene: TRBV7-6
CDR3nt: TGTGCCAGCAGCCGTAGCGGGGGAGATTATTTT
CDR3aa: CASSRSGGDYF

abundance: NA
len: 15
j_gene: TRBJ2-7
d_gene: TRBD1
v_gene: TRBV28
CDR3nt: TGTGCCAGCAGTTCCCCGACAGGGCTCGGCTACGAGCAGTACTTC
CDR3aa: CASSSPTGLGYEQYF

abundance: NA
len: 15
j_gene: TRBJ1-2
d_gene: TRBD1
v_gene: TRBV28
CDR3nt: TGTGCCAGCAGCCAACAGGGGATTTCAAGCTATGGCTACACCTTC
CDR3aa: CASSQQGISSYGYTF

abundance: NA
len: 13
j_gene: TRBJ2-1
d_gene: TRBD1
v_gene: TRBV19
CDR3nt: TGTGCCAGTAGTAGCAACAGGGGCAATGAGCAGTTCTTC
CDR3aa: CASSSNRGNEQFF

abundance: NA
len: 15
j_gene: TRBJ1-5
d_gene: TRBD1
v_gene: TRBV5-5
CDR3nt: TGTGCCAGCAGCTTGGGACAGGGTATCGGTCAGCCCCAGCATTTT
CDR3aa: CASSLGQGIGQPQHF

abundance: NA
len: 13
j_gene: TRBJ2-7
d_gene: NA
v_gene: TRBV5-5
CDR3nt: TGTGCCAGCAGAGTACCGGGGGTCCACGAGCAGTACTTC
CDR3aa: CASRVPGVHEQYF

abundance: NA
len: 13
j_gene: TRBJ2-5
d_gene: NA
v_gene: TRBV28
CDR3nt: TGTGCCAGCAGATACAGGTACCAAGAGACCCAGTACTTC
CDR3aa: CASRYRYQETQYF

abundance: once
len: 16
j_gene: TRBJ2-1
d_gene: NA
v_gene: TRBV27
CDR3nt: TGTGCCAGCAGTTTGGGGTCGGAGGGGGGGTACAATGAGCAGTTCTTC
CDR3aa: CASSLGSEGGYNEQFF

abundance: NA
len: 16
j_gene: TRBJ1-4
d_gene: NA
v_gene: TRBV9
CDR3nt: TGTGCCAGCAGCGTAGATCGGGGGGGCTGGAGGGAAAAACTGTTTTTT
CDR3aa: CASSVDRGGWREKLFF

abundance: NA
len: 15
j_gene: TRBJ1-2
d_gene: TRBD1
v_gene: TRBV2
CDR3nt: TGTGCCAGCAGTGAAAGGGCAGGGGGGTTCTATGGCTGCACCTTC
CDR3aa: CASSERAGGFYGCTF

abundance: NA
len: 13
j_gene: TRBJ1-2
d_gene: TRBD1
v_gene: TRBV11-2
CDR3nt: TGTGCCAGCAGCCGGGGACAGTACTATGGCTACACCTTC
CDR3aa: CASSRGQYYGYTF

abundance: NA
len: 14
j_gene: TRBJ2-2
d_gene: NA
v_gene: TRBV5-6
CDR3nt: TGTGCCAGCAGCCATCCCGACATCTCCGGGGAGCTGTTTTTT
CDR3aa: CASSHPDISGELFF

abundance: NA
len: 17
j_gene: TRBJ2-3
d_gene: NA
v_gene: TRBV14
CDR3nt: TGTGCCAGCAGCCAAGATCCTATCGAGTGGGTAACAGATACGCAGTATTTT
CDR3aa: CASSQDPIEWVTDTQYF

abundance: NA
len: 13
j_gene: TRBJ2-3
d_gene: NA
v_gene: TRBV9
CDR3nt: TGTGCCAGCAGCCCTGCTAGCACAGATACGCAGTATTTT
CDR3aa: CASSPASTDTQYF

abundance: NA
len: 13
j_gene: TRBJ2-2
d_gene: NA
v_gene: TRBV9
CDR3nt: TGTGCCAGCAGCCCCCGGGATAACGGGGAGCTGTTTTTT
CDR3aa: CASSPRDNGELFF

abundance: NA
len: 12
j_gene: TRBJ2-3
d_gene: NA
v_gene: TRBV18
CDR3nt: TGTGCCAGCTCACTCGGTCCAGATACGCAGTATTTT
CDR3aa: CASSLGPDTQYF

abundance: NA
len: 14
j_gene: TRBJ2-2
d_gene: TRBD1
v_gene: TRBV19
CDR3nt: TGTGCCAGTAGCAAGACAGGGGACACCGGGGAGCTGTTTTTT
CDR3aa: CASSKTGDTGELFF

abundance: NA
len: 17
j_gene: TRBJ2-3
d_gene: NA
v_gene: TRBV5-5
CDR3nt: TGTGCCAGCAGCTTGGGGCGGCGAACAGGGAGCACAGATACGCAGTATTTT
CDR3aa: CASSLGRRTGSTDTQYF

abundance: NA
len: 17
j_gene: TRBJ1-5
d_gene: TRBD1
v_gene: TRBV16
CDR3nt: TGTGCCAGCAGCCGAGGACAGGGACGTGGTAGCAATCAGCCCCAGCATTTT
CDR3aa: CASSRGQGRGSNQPQHF

abundance: NA
len: 14
j_gene: TRBJ2-5
d_gene: TRBD1
v_gene: TRBV5-4
CDR3nt: TGTGCCAGCAGCGGACAGGACCACCAAGAGACCCAGTACTTC
CDR3aa: CASSGQDHQETQYF

abundance: few
len: 14
j_gene: TRBJ1-3
d_gene: NA
v_gene: TRBV7-6
CDR3nt: TGTGCCAGCAGCGCCCAGACCTCTGGAAACACCATATATTTT
CDR3aa: CASSAQTSGNTIYF

abundance: NA
len: 17
j_gene: TRBJ2-1
d_gene: NA
v_gene: TRBV18
CDR3nt: TGTGCCAGCTCACCACCTATCAGGGGCCCTCTTTTCAATGAGCAGTTCTTC
CDR3aa: CASSPPIRGPLFNEQFF

abundance: NA
len: 13
j_gene: TRBJ2-3
d_gene: NA
v_gene: TRBV9
CDR3nt: TGTGCCAGCAGCGTAGTCGTCACAGATACGCAGTATTTT
CDR3aa: CASSVVVTDTQYF

abundance: NA
len: 16
j_gene: TRBJ2-3
d_gene: TRBD1
v_gene: TRBV18
CDR3nt: TGTGCCAGCTTTCCCACGGGACAGGGGTCCACAGATACGCAGTATTTT
CDR3aa: CASFPTGQGSTDTQYF

abundance: NA
len: 13
j_gene: TRBJ2-2
d_gene: NA
v_gene: TRBV10-3
CDR3nt: TGTGCCATCAGTGACGGGGGTCCCGGGGAGCTGTTTTTT
CDR3aa: CAISDGGPGELFF

abundance: NA
len: 15
j_gene: TRBJ2-7
d_gene: NA
v_gene: TRBV18
CDR3nt: TGTGCCAGCTCACCAGCTTCAGGGAGCTCCTACGAGCAGTACTTC
CDR3aa: CASSPASGSSYEQYF

abundance: NA
len: 15
j_gene: TRBJ1-6
d_gene: NA
v_gene: TRBV5-1
CDR3nt: TGCGCCAGCAGCTTGGAAAGACCAACTAATTCACCCCTCCACTTT
CDR3aa: CASSLERPTNSPLHF

abundance: NA
len: 14
j_gene: TRBJ2-6
d_gene: NA
v_gene: TRBV18
CDR3nt: TGTGCCAGCTCCCCAGCACAGGGGGCCAACGTCCTGACTTTC
CDR3aa: CASSPAQGANVLTF

abundance: few
len: 16
j_gene: TRBJ2-2
d_gene: NA
v_gene: TRBV11-3
CDR3nt: TGTGCCAGCAGCTTAGTATCAGTTCAAAAGGGCGGGGAGCTGTTTTTT
CDR3aa: CASSLVSVQKGGELFF

abundance: few
len: 16
j_gene: TRBJ2-1
d_gene: NA
v_gene: TRBV28
CDR3nt: TGTGCCAGCAGTTCCTTCGGGACCTACTCCTACAATGAGCAGTTCTTC
CDR3aa: CASSSFGTYSYNEQFF

abundance: once
len: 14
j_gene: TRBJ2-3
d_gene: NA
v_gene: TRBV2
CDR3nt: TGTGCCAGCAGCTACGACGTACAGGCAGATACGCAGTATTTT
CDR3aa: CASSYDVQADTQYF

abundance: NA
len: 14
j_gene: TRBJ2-7
d_gene: NA
v_gene: TRBV7-8
CDR3nt: TGTGCCAGCAGCGGATACAAGGTTCCTATCGAGCAGTACTTC
CDR3aa: CASSGYKVPIEQYF

abundance: NA
len: 14
j_gene: TRBJ1-4
d_gene: NA
v_gene: TRBV13
CDR3nt: TGTGCCAGCAGGAGGTGGGGAGGATATGAAAAACTGTTTTTT
CDR3aa: CASRRWGGYEKLFF

abundance: NA
len: 11
j_gene: TRBJ2-1
d_gene: NA
v_gene: TRBV11-2
CDR3nt: TGTGCCAGCAGCCTCTGGGGTGAGCAGTTCTTC
CDR3aa: CASSLWGEQFF

abundance: NA
len: 16
j_gene: TRBJ1-3
d_gene: NA
v_gene: TRBV10-3
CDR3nt: TGTGCCATCAGTCGGGGTCTCGAGAGCTCTGGAAACACCATATATTTT
CDR3aa: CAISRGLESSGNTIYF

abundance: NA
len: 17
j_gene: TRBJ2-1
d_gene: NA
v_gene: TRBV19
CDR3nt: TGTGCCAGTAGTATAGATCTACAACAGGCCTCCTACAATGAGCAGTTCTTC
CDR3aa: CASSIDLQQASYNEQFF

abundance: NA
len: 14
j_gene: TRBJ2-3
d_gene: TRBD2
v_gene: TRBV5-8
CDR3nt: TGTGCCAGCAGCTTACTAGCGGGGGCAGATACGCAGTATTTT
CDR3aa: CASSLLAGADTQYF

abundance: NA
len: 14
j_gene: TRBJ2-1
d_gene: NA
v_gene: TRBV28
CDR3nt: TGTGCCAGCACCAACCCCCCGATGGTGGACGAGCAGTTCTTC
CDR3aa: CASTNPPMVDEQFF

abundance: NA
len: 15
j_gene: TRBJ2-3
d_gene: TRBD1
v_gene: TRBV19
CDR3nt: TGTGCCAGTACTCCAGGGGCAGGGGGCGCAGATACGCAGTATTTT
CDR3aa: CASTPGAGGADTQYF

abundance: NA
len: 13
j_gene: TRBJ2-7
d_gene: NA
v_gene: TRBV10-3
CDR3nt: TGTGCCATCAGTGAGTCACAGGTTTACGAGCAGTACTTC
CDR3aa: CAISESQVYEQYF

abundance: NA
len: 15
j_gene: TRBJ1-2
d_gene: NA
v_gene: TRBV28
CDR3nt: TGTGCCAGCAGTACCCGCGGCAGGGGCCGGGGGGGCTACACCTTC
CDR3aa: CASSTRGRGRGGYTF

abundance: NA
len: 16
j_gene: TRBJ2-5
d_gene: TRBD1
v_gene: TRBV9
CDR3nt: TGTGCCAGCAGCCCAGACCGGGGACAGGTCCAAGAGACCCAGTACTTC
CDR3aa: CASSPDRGQVQETQYF

abundance: NA
len: 24
j_gene: TRBJ2-3
d_gene: TRBD2
v_gene: TRBV30
CDR3nt: TGTGCCTGGAGTGTAGGACGACTAATAAGTAGAGGACTAGCCCGAAACGCTAGCACAGATACGCAGTATTTT
CDR3aa: CAWSVGRLISRGLARNASTDTQYF

abundance: medium-sized
len: 15
j_gene: TRBJ2-7
d_gene: NA
v_gene: TRBV12-5
CDR3nt: TGTGCTAGTGGCCTACCGCACTTCCCCTCCTACGAGCAGTACTTC
CDR3aa: CASGLPHFPSYEQYF

abundance: once
len: 16
j_gene: TRBJ2-7
d_gene: TRBD2
v_gene: TRBV6-5
CDR3nt: TGTGCCAGCAGTTACTCTTCCAAGCCGGGGGGTTACGAGCAGTACTTC
CDR3aa: CASSYSSKPGGYEQYF

abundance: NA
len: 16
j_gene: TRBJ2-5
d_gene: NA
v_gene: TRBV15
CDR3nt: TGTGCCACCAGCAATTTCCAGGGGTCGGGGGTAGAGACCCAGTACTTC
CDR3aa: CATSNFQGSGVETQYF

abundance: few
len: 14
j_gene: TRBJ2-5
d_gene: NA
v_gene: TRBV7-6
CDR3nt: TGTGCCAGCAGCTTAGACCCAGGGGCAAAGACCCAGTACTTC
CDR3aa: CASSLDPGAKTQYF

abundance: NA
len: 16
j_gene: TRBJ2-1
d_gene: TRBD1
v_gene: TRBV15
CDR3nt: TGTGCCACCAGCTTCTACCGGGACAGGGGGCTTGATGAGCAGTTCTTC
CDR3aa: CATSFYRDRGLDEQFF

abundance: NA
len: 15
j_gene: TRBJ1-3
d_gene: TRBD1
v_gene: TRBV9
CDR3nt: TGTGCCAGCAGCGTAGGACAGGGGGACGGAAACACCATATATTTT
CDR3aa: CASSVGQGDGNTIYF